Listed below are T cell receptor beta chains from one sample, sequenced in a study of shared clonotypes between healthy human individuals. The table came from immunoSEQ multiplex PCR; TCRdb's copy has only in-frame clones and leaves some out. Of some 2,500,000 clones detected, 93% appear once; the ten largest clones hold around 0.37%. Sequenced sample: naive CD4+ T cells from PBMCs. The receptors here all came from a man in his late teens or twenties in good health. Some clones in this sample may be carry-over from other donors' samples. CDR3s include the opening cysteine and the closing phenylalanine or tryptophan. A D gene is named only where the DNA matches it firmly. For some rows the clone size is stated as once, few or many, or as a class when expanded; others skip it.

clone size: .
D gene: .
J gene: TRBJ1-6
V gene: TRBV4-1
CDR3 protein: CASTTKPTQANSPLHF
CDR3 DNA: TGCGCCAGCACCACTAAACCCACCCAGGCTAATTCACCCCTCCACTTT

clone size: .
D gene: .
J gene: TRBJ2-7
V gene: TRBV19
CDR3 protein: CASSIFGRGAYEQYF
CDR3 DNA: TGTGCCAGTAGTATATTCGGGAGAGGGGCCTACGAGCAGTACTTC

clone size: .
D gene: TRBD2
J gene: TRBJ2-5
V gene: TRBV7-2
CDR3 protein: CASSGPSGKAQETQYF
CDR3 DNA: TGTGCCAGCAGCGGCCCTAGCGGGAAGGCCCAAGAGACCCAGTACTTC

clone size: .
D gene: TRBD1
J gene: TRBJ2-5
V gene: TRBV5-4
CDR3 protein: CASSSGTAQETQYF
CDR3 DNA: TGTGCCAGCAGCTCCGGGACAGCACAAGAGACCCAGTACTTC

clone size: .
D gene: .
J gene: TRBJ2-7
V gene: TRBV30
CDR3 protein: CASFRGGEQYF
CDR3 DNA: TGTGCCTCTTTTAGGGGTGGCGAGCAGTACTTC

clone size: once
D gene: .
J gene: TRBJ2-3
V gene: TRBV29-1
CDR3 protein: CSVRGVRVVDTQYF
CDR3 DNA: TGCAGCGTCCGCGGGGTCCGGGTCGTGGATACGCAGTATTTT

clone size: .
D gene: TRBD2
J gene: TRBJ2-7
V gene: TRBV7-9
CDR3 protein: CASSYGVAGGLSYEQYF
CDR3 DNA: TGTGCCAGCAGCTACGGGGTAGCGGGAGGACTCTCCTACGAGCAGTACTTC

clone size: once
D gene: TRBD1
J gene: TRBJ2-1
V gene: TRBV5-1
CDR3 protein: CASSLPRGLDNEQFF
CDR3 DNA: TGCGCCAGCAGCCTGCCCAGGGGGCTGGACAATGAGCAGTTCTTC

clone size: .
D gene: TRBD1
J gene: TRBJ1-2
V gene: TRBV2
CDR3 protein: CASSFLDRESNYGYTF
CDR3 DNA: TGTGCCAGCAGTTTCCTGGACAGGGAGAGTAACTATGGCTACACCTTC

clone size: .
D gene: TRBD1
J gene: TRBJ2-1
V gene: TRBV9
CDR3 protein: CASSAPHYGWQGALNNEQFF
CDR3 DNA: TGTGCCAGCAGCGCACCGCATTATGGTTGGCAGGGGGCCTTAAACAATGAGCAGTTCTTC

clone size: .
D gene: .
J gene: TRBJ1-1
V gene: TRBV29-1
CDR3 protein: CSVEEGRRGTEAFF
CDR3 DNA: TGCAGCGTTGAGGAAGGGCGCAGGGGCACTGAAGCTTTCTTT

clone size: .
D gene: TRBD1
J gene: TRBJ2-1
V gene: TRBV5-1
CDR3 protein: CASSLIVGQYNEQFF
CDR3 DNA: TGCGCCAGCAGCCTAATTGTGGGACAGTACAATGAGCAGTTCTTC

clone size: .
D gene: .
J gene: TRBJ1-2
V gene: TRBV9
CDR3 protein: CASSVGVQSGYTF
CDR3 DNA: TGTGCCAGCAGCGTAGGGGTCCAATCTGGCTACACCTTC

clone size: .
D gene: TRBD1
J gene: TRBJ1-3
V gene: TRBV28
CDR3 protein: CASSSPGQGYTIYF
CDR3 DNA: TGTGCCAGCAGTTCCCCGGGACAGGGGTACACCATATATTTT

clone size: .
D gene: .
J gene: TRBJ2-1
V gene: TRBV7-3
CDR3 protein: CASSLRQAIYNEQFF
CDR3 DNA: TGTGCCAGCAGCCTCCGACAAGCCATCTACAATGAGCAGTTCTTC

clone size: .
D gene: TRBD2
J gene: TRBJ2-7
V gene: TRBV7-9
CDR3 protein: CASSLISSGNYEQYF
CDR3 DNA: TGTGCCAGCAGCTTAATTTCTAGCGGGAATTACGAGCAGTACTTC

clone size: .
D gene: .
J gene: TRBJ2-6
V gene: TRBV19
CDR3 protein: CASSRGGIYSGANVLTF
CDR3 DNA: TGTGCCAGTAGTAGAGGCGGAATTTACTCTGGGGCCAACGTCCTGACTTTC

clone size: .
D gene: .
J gene: TRBJ2-2
V gene: TRBV11-1
CDR3 protein: CASSFRVAGELFF
CDR3 DNA: TGTGCCAGCAGCTTCAGGGTGGCCGGGGAGCTGTTTTTT

clone size: .
D gene: .
J gene: TRBJ2-7
V gene: TRBV2
CDR3 protein: CASSSDPYEQYF
CDR3 DNA: TGTGCCAGCAGTTCGGACCCCTACGAGCAGTACTTC

clone size: .
D gene: .
J gene: TRBJ2-7
V gene: TRBV18
CDR3 protein: CASSPSSASEAYEQYF
CDR3 DNA: TGTGCCAGCTCACCAAGTTCGGCTAGCGAGGCCTACGAGCAGTACTTC

clone size: .
D gene: TRBD2
J gene: TRBJ2-3
V gene: TRBV7-9
CDR3 protein: CASSPPSGRGDTQYF
CDR3 DNA: TGTGCCAGCAGCCCGCCCAGCGGGAGGGGAGATACGCAGTATTTT

clone size: .
D gene: TRBD1
J gene: TRBJ2-1
V gene: TRBV6-1
CDR3 protein: CASGGRGLINEQFF
CDR3 DNA: TGTGCCAGCGGGGGCAGGGGGCTCATAAATGAGCAGTTCTTC

clone size: .
D gene: TRBD2
J gene: TRBJ2-3
V gene: TRBV18
CDR3 protein: CASSPPTRTSGRTDTQYF
CDR3 DNA: TGTGCCAGCTCACCTCCGACCCGGACTAGCGGGAGAACAGATACGCAGTATTTT

clone size: .
D gene: .
J gene: TRBJ1-5
V gene: TRBV28
CDR3 protein: CASVQGSQPQHF
CDR3 DNA: TGTGCCAGCGTTCAGGGATCACAGCCCCAGCATTTT

clone size: few
D gene: TRBD1
J gene: TRBJ1-1
V gene: TRBV5-1
CDR3 protein: CASSLDRGHTEAFF
CDR3 DNA: TGCGCCAGCAGCTTGGACAGGGGGCACACTGAAGCTTTCTTT

clone size: once
D gene: .
J gene: TRBJ1-1
V gene: TRBV10-3
CDR3 protein: CAISEAVPGTEAFF
CDR3 DNA: TGTGCCATCAGTGAAGCAGTTCCGGGCACTGAAGCTTTCTTT

clone size: .
D gene: .
J gene: TRBJ2-7
V gene: TRBV28
CDR3 protein: CASSLPGLAGISYEQYF
CDR3 DNA: TGTGCCAGCAGTTTACCCGGGCTAGCAGGAATCTCCTACGAGCAGTACTTC

clone size: .
D gene: TRBD1
J gene: TRBJ2-3
V gene: TRBV6-6
CDR3 protein: CASSTQGAHSDTQYF
CDR3 DNA: TGTGCCAGCAGTACACAGGGGGCGCATTCAGATACGCAGTATTTT

clone size: .
D gene: TRBD2
J gene: TRBJ2-1
V gene: TRBV2
CDR3 protein: CASSPRSGTRRGNEQFF
CDR3 DNA: TGTGCCAGCAGCCCTAGATCCGGGACTAGACGAGGCAATGAGCAGTTCTTC

clone size: .
D gene: .
J gene: TRBJ2-7
V gene: TRBV18
CDR3 protein: CASSPPTHSTYEQYF
CDR3 DNA: TGTGCCAGCTCACCACCTACTCACAGCACCTACGAGCAGTACTTC

clone size: .
D gene: .
J gene: TRBJ2-1
V gene: TRBV11-2
CDR3 protein: CASSLAGLVESEQFF
CDR3 DNA: TGTGCCAGCAGCTTAGCGGGTCTAGTCGAGAGTGAGCAGTTCTTC

clone size: .
D gene: .
J gene: TRBJ1-3
V gene: TRBV5-1
CDR3 protein: CASSLAGDGNTIYF
CDR3 DNA: TGCGCCAGCAGCTTGGCAGGGGACGGAAACACCATATATTTT

clone size: .
D gene: .
J gene: TRBJ2-3
V gene: TRBV4-2
CDR3 protein: CASSQDRVGSSDTQYF
CDR3 DNA: TGTGCCAGCAGCCAAGATCGGGTCGGGAGTTCAGATACGCAGTATTTT

clone size: few
D gene: TRBD1
J gene: TRBJ1-1
V gene: TRBV2
CDR3 protein: CASGGTGGNTEAFF
CDR3 DNA: TGTGCCAGCGGCGGGACAGGGGGTAACACTGAAGCTTTCTTT

clone size: .
D gene: .
J gene: TRBJ2-7
V gene: TRBV18
CDR3 protein: CASSPRAGRSYEQYF
CDR3 DNA: TGTGCCAGCTCACCACGGGCGGGGAGATCCTACGAGCAGTACTTC

clone size: once
D gene: TRBD1
J gene: TRBJ2-7
V gene: TRBV28
CDR3 protein: CAGRSTGQGGEQYF
CDR3 DNA: TGTGCCGGGAGGTCGACAGGACAGGGAGGCGAGCAGTACTTC

clone size: .
D gene: .
J gene: TRBJ2-3
V gene: TRBV5-6
CDR3 protein: CASQKGDTQYF
CDR3 DNA: TGTGCCAGCCAAAAGGGGGATACGCAGTATTTT

clone size: .
D gene: .
J gene: TRBJ1-3
V gene: TRBV30
CDR3 protein: CAWSRWLSGNTIYF
CDR3 DNA: TGTGCCTGGAGTAGGTGGCTCTCTGGAAACACCATATATTTT

clone size: .
D gene: .
J gene: TRBJ2-3
V gene: TRBV20-1
CDR3 protein: CSASSQHTQYF
CDR3 DNA: TGCAGTGCTAGTTCACAGCATACGCAGTATTTT

clone size: .
D gene: .
J gene: TRBJ2-7
V gene: TRBV7-3
CDR3 protein: CASSLTGSSYEQYF
CDR3 DNA: TGTGCCAGCAGCTTAACGGGGAGCTCCTACGAGCAGTACTTC

clone size: once
D gene: .
J gene: TRBJ2-7
V gene: TRBV5-1
CDR3 protein: CASSLEGRGVRYEQYF
CDR3 DNA: TGCGCCAGCAGCTTGGAAGGCAGGGGCGTTCGTTACGAGCAGTACTTC

clone size: .
D gene: .
J gene: TRBJ1-2
V gene: TRBV5-1
CDR3 protein: CASSFGHGYTF
CDR3 DNA: TGCGCCAGCAGCTTCGGGCATGGCTACACCTTC

clone size: .
D gene: .
J gene: TRBJ2-4
V gene: TRBV30
CDR3 protein: CAWSLLGTDIQYF
CDR3 DNA: TGTGCCTGGAGTCTCCTGGGCACGGACATTCAGTACTTC

clone size: .
D gene: .
J gene: TRBJ1-5
V gene: TRBV6-1
CDR3 protein: CATQGFRGNQPQHF
CDR3 DNA: TGTGCCACCCAGGGATTCCGGGGCAATCAGCCCCAGCATTTT